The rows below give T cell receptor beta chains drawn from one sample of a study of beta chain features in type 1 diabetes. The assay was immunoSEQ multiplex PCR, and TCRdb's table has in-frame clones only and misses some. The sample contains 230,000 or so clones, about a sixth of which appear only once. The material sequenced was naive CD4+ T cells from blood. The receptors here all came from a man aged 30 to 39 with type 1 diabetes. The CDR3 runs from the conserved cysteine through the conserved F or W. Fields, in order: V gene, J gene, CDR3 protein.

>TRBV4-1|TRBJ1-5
CASSPLTGIDQPQHF
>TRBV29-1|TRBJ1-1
CSVQGRNTEAFF
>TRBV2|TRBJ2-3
CARGGLAGEMADTQYF
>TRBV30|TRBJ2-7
CAWRATGFYEQYF
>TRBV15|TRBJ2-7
CATSREGQGGFEQYF
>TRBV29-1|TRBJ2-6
CSVGYYSGANVLTF
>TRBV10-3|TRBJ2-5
CAISEHTGGSSETQYF
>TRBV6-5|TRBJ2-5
CASSRVGETQYF
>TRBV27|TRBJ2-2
CASRGQGSTGELFF
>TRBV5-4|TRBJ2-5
CASSAASGLQETQYF
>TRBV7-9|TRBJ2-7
CASSFRSPDYEQYF
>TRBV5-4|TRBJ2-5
CASSNQGVGTQYF
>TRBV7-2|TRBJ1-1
CASSARQGSTEAFF
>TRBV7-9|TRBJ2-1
CASSLAAGGGAYNEQFF
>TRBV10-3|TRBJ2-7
CAMGQGGEQYF
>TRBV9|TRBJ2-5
CASSAELWWQTQYF
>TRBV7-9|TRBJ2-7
CASSPQSYEQYF
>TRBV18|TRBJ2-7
CASSPPPAGAEQYF
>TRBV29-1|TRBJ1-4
CSVAHNGAPEKLFF
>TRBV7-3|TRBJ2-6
CASSPISEPGANVLTF
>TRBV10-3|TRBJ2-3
CAIRASTDTQYF
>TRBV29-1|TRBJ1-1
CSVATGGDGTEAFF